Listed below are T cell receptor beta chains from one sample, sequenced in a study of blood T cell repertoires in COVID-19. TCRdb's table, derived via immunoSEQ multiplex PCR, lists solely in-frame clones and lacks some. The data show around 65,000 clones, approximately 79% seen once. Material: peripheral blood. The receptor set was obtained from a man between 60 and 70 years old with acute or convalescent COVID-19. CDR3s include the opening cysteine and the closing phenylalanine or tryptophan. D genes are given only for firm matches. Some rows mark clone size as missing; the rest say once, few, many or name a class of expanded clone.

CSVDIEGSRQYF,TGCAGCGTAGATATCGAAGGGAGCCGGCAGTACTTC,12,TRBJ2-7,few,-,TRBV29-1
CSVEDEGTSGIYTDTQYF,TGCAGCGTTGAAGATGAAGGGACTAGCGGGATTTACACAGATACGCAGTATTTT,18,TRBJ2-3,-,TRBD2,TRBV29-1
CSASPRGDEQFF,TGCAGTGCTAGTCCCAGGGGGGATGAGCAGTTCTTC,12,TRBJ2-1,-,-,TRBV20-1
CASSVGSSGRVTETQYF,TGTGCCAGCAGCGTAGGATCTAGCGGGAGGGTAACAGAGACCCAGTACTTC,17,TRBJ2-5,-,TRBD2,TRBV9
CASSLNRLAGEEETQYF,TGCGCCAGCAGCTTGAATCGTCTAGCGGGAGAGGAAGAGACCCAGTACTTC,17,TRBJ2-5,-,TRBD2,TRBV5-1
CASSFRTGQETQYF,TGTGCCAGCAGCTTTCGGACAGGGCAAGAGACCCAGTACTTC,14,TRBJ2-5,-,TRBD1,TRBV28
CATSDPGQGIYEQYF,TGTGCCACCAGTGACCCGGGACAGGGGATCTACGAGCAGTACTTC,15,TRBJ2-7,once,TRBD1,TRBV24-1
CASSEVRATGELFF,TGCGCCAGCAGTGAAGTCAGGGCCACCGGGGAGCTGTTTTTT,14,TRBJ2-2,-,-,TRBV10-1
CASSPEARANYGYTF,TGTGCCAGCTCACCAGAAGCCAGGGCCAACTATGGCTACACCTTC,15,TRBJ1-2,-,-,TRBV18
CASSHGQGYYGYTF,TGTGCCAGCTCACACGGGCAGGGGTACTATGGCTACACCTTC,14,TRBJ1-2,many,-,TRBV18
CASMLQGFQPQHF,TGTGCCAGCATGCTACAGGGGTTCCAGCCCCAGCATTTT,13,TRBJ1-5,-,TRBD1,TRBV2
CASSHPGTGEEKLFF,TGTGCCAGCAGCCATCCCGGGACAGGAGAAGAAAAACTGTTTTTT,15,TRBJ1-4,-,TRBD1,TRBV3-1/TRBV3-2
CASSGQGASGYTF,TGTGCCAGCAGTGGACAGGGGGCCTCTGGCTACACCTTC,13,TRBJ1-2,-,TRBD1,TRBV25-1
CATTQGAGNTIYF,TGTGCCACCACTCAGGGGGCAGGAAACACCATATATTTT,13,TRBJ1-3,few,TRBD1,TRBV24-1
CASGRAGGASETQYF,TGCGCCAGCGGACGAGCGGGAGGGGCTAGTGAGACCCAGTACTTC,15,TRBJ2-5,-,TRBD2,TRBV5-1
CASSLNPGYATDTQYF,TGTGCCAGCAGCTTAAATCCAGGGTACGCCACAGATACGCAGTATTTT,16,TRBJ2-3,once,-,TRBV7-3
CASSITSGRQYF,TGTGCCAGCAGCATCACTAGTGGGCGGCAGTACTTC,12,TRBJ2-7,-,-,TRBV11-2
CASSYSATRINEQFF,TGTGCCAGCAGTTACTCAGCGACTCGCATCAATGAGCAGTTCTTC,15,TRBJ2-1,-,-,TRBV6-5
CASRGDRGGEQYF,TGTGCCAGCAGGGGGGACAGGGGCGGCGAGCAGTACTTC,13,TRBJ2-7,-,TRBD1,TRBV2
CASSQGYGQGGELFF,TGCGCCAGCAGCCAAGGGTATGGTCAGGGCGGGGAGCTGTTTTTT,15,TRBJ2-2,-,-,TRBV4-1
CASSLGDSEFEIF,TGTGCCAGCAGTTTAGGGGACTCGGAGTTTGAGATCTTC,13,TRBJ2-1,-,-,TRBV12-3/TRBV12-4
CASSQTTGEFNYGYTF,TGTGCCAGCAGCCAGACGACAGGGGAGTTTAACTATGGCTACACCTTC,16,TRBJ1-2,-,TRBD1,TRBV16
CASSPQGVPLEQYF,TGTGCCAGCAGTCCCCAGGGGGTACCCCTGGAGCAGTACTTC,14,TRBJ2-7,many,TRBD1,TRBV2
CASSSNPTPRGYNEQFF,TGTGCCAGCAGTTCTAACCCCACCCCCCGAGGTTACAATGAGCAGTTCTTC,17,TRBJ2-1,-,-,TRBV6-2/TRBV6-3
CASSLSGGPTGELFF,TGTGCCAGCAGCTTAAGCGGCGGGCCGACTGGGGAGCTGTTTTTT,15,TRBJ2-2,-,-,TRBV7-2